The 21 T cell receptor beta chains below come from one sample, sequenced in a study of beta chain features in type 1 diabetes listed by TCRdb under 2018. The library was prepared using the immunoSEQ multiplex PCR assay. All of the isolated RNA was reverse transcribed with the High Capacity cDNA Reverse Transcription Kit, so expressed TCRB transcripts were sequenced. The table was pulled from immuneACCESS by TCRdb, which kept in-frame rearrangements only. Such tables lose some clones; where checked, under half of the loss comes from unresolved V genes, and the rest has no known cause. The sample table contains approximately 150,000 clones; only one count was recorded for 8% to 13% of them. 1.3% of the sample lies in the top ten. Sequencing was done on a sample of naive CD4+ T cells from blood. The cell subset or site label corresponds to: true naive CD4+ T cells. Receptor source: a man in his late teens or twenties in good health.

This chain connects TRBV7-2 to TRBJ2-5; D remains ambiguous. Trimming stripped 3 bases from V and 0 bases from J, with 5 bases between. Germline CDR1 reads SGHTA; CDR2 reads FQGNSA. The CDR3 is 13 residues long. CDR3 sequence (DNA): TGTGCCAGCAGCTTTCAGAACCAAGAGACCCAGTACTTC. Residues: CASSFQNQETQYF.

This clone was found a few times. The chain employs TRBV5-4 and TRBJ2-3; 9 positions agree with TRBD2. CDR3 length equals 16 residues. The junction had 8 bases not matched to a gene; V was cut back by 2 bases and J by 4 bases. Germline assignment: CDR1 SGHNT and CDR2 YYREEE (reference sequence). The CDR3 DNA reads as TGTGCCAGCAGCTTACTGCGGGGGGGCTTGCCAGATACGCAGTATTTT. Translated: CASSLLRGGLPDTQYF.

This clone was observed a few times. This chain connects TRBV11-2 to TRBJ2-1; TRBD1 aligns across 7 bases. Unmatched junction bases numbered 8, after V lost 5 bases and J lost 4 bases. Germline CDR1 SGHAT, CDR2 FQNNGV. This CDR3 is built from 15 residues. The CDR3 DNA sequence: TGTGCCAGCAGCCCCCAGGGACAGACATACAATGAGCAGTTCTTC. Translated, it gives CASSPQGQTYNEQFF.

The genes are TRBV7-9 and TRBJ2-3; D remains ambiguous. V lost 2 bases and J lost 0, with 9 bases in between. The CDR3 is 15 amino acids. CDR1 is SEHNR, CDR2 FQNEAQ, per germline (reference sequence). The DNA for the CDR3 is TGTGCCAGCAGCTTAACAGTTTCTAGCACAGATACGCAGTATTTT. Protein: CASSLTVSSTDTQYF. Supplemented by reference TRBV7-9 and TRBJ2-3, the full variable domain reads DTGVSQNPRHKITKRGQNVTFRCDPISEHNRLYWYRQTLGQGPEFLTYFQNEAQLEKSRLLSDRFSAERPKGSFSTLEIQRTEQGDSAMYLCASSLTVSSTDTQYFGPGTRLTVL.

This clone was observed a handful of times. The gene calls are TRBV2 and TRBJ2-3; D possibly corresponds to TRBD2 (6 bases). Germline values: CDR1 SNHLY, CDR2 FYNNEI. This CDR3 contains 15 residues. V dropped 7 bases and J dropped 5 bases, with 19 bases sitting between them. The CDR3 nucleotides read TGTGCCAGCATCGGAGGAGGGCTGATCGGAGATACGCAGTATTTT. Translating it yields CASIGGGLIGDTQYF.

The V gene is TRBV6-6, the J gene TRBJ2-3, with D unresolved. Germline-derived CDR1 and CDR2 are MNHNY and SVGAGI (reference sequence). CDR3 length: 13 residues. Trimming took 6 bases from V and 1 from J, leaving 8 bases between them. The CDR3 nucleotides are TGTGCCAGCAGACCAGGTGGCACAGATACGCAGTATTTT. Protein sequence: CASRPGGTDTQYF.

This chain uses TRBV6-5 with TRBJ1-5, with 8 bases lining up with TRBD1. The germline CDR1 and CDR2 sequences are MNHEY and SVGAGI. V gave up 4 bases and J gave up 0 bases; unmatched junction bases: 2. This CDR3 has 15 residues. The CDR3: CASSLTGDSNQPQHF. CDR3 coding DNA: TGTGCCAGCAGTTTGACAGGGGATAGCAATCAGCCCCAGCATTTT.

Only a few counts were recorded for this clone. V is TRBV4-2 and J is TRBJ2-5; D is unresolved. The CDR3 is 14 residues long. Trimming pared 0 bases from V and 1 base from J, leaving 6 bases between. The germline V gene encodes CDR1 LGHNA and CDR2 YNFKEQ. The CDR3 region is CASSQDNSQETQYF. CDR3 bases: TGTGCCAGCAGCCAAGATAACAGCCAAGAGACCCAGTACTTC.

The rearrangement joins TRBV4-1 to TRBJ2-1, with TRBD2 identical over 14 bases. The CDR3 length is 19 residues. Germline CDR1 reads MGHRA; CDR2 reads YSYEKL. J was trimmed by 0 bases and V by 1 base; bases with no gene match: 5. The CDR3 is CASSQGLAGGKISYNEQFF. CDR3 nucleotide sequence: TGCGCCAGCAGCCAAGGACTAGCGGGGGGGAAAATCTCCTACAATGAGCAGTTCTTC.

The table lists this clone with a few counts. The genes are TRBV10-3 and TRBJ2-5, with 7 positions matching TRBD2. Germline loops: CDR1 ENHRY, CDR2 SYGVKD. The CDR3 is made up of 17 amino acids. V trimming: 2 bases; J trimming: 0 bases; junction bases outside the gene matches: 9. CDR3: CAISEPKLAGDQETQYF. As DNA, the CDR3 is TGTGCCATCAGTGAGCCGAAACTGGCGGGGGACCAAGAGACCCAGTACTTC.

This clone was found many times. This chain links TRBV4-3 with TRBJ2-1; a possible D gene is TRBD2 (5 bases). Germline V gene lookup returns CDR1 LGHNA and CDR2 YSLEER. The CDR3 sequence is 12 residues long. The germline V and J ends were trimmed by 4 bases and 10 bases, with 11 bases remaining between them. The chain's CDR3 is CASSRGRGEQFF. Here the CDR3 DNA reads TGCGCCAGCAGCCGTGGGCGAGGGGAGCAGTTCTTC.

This clone turned up a few times. J is TRBJ2-7 and V is TRBV15; TRBD1 is a possible D gene (6 bases). From germline, CDR1 is LNHNV and CDR2 YYDKDF (reference sequence). The CDR3 length is 13 residues. Trimming shortened V by 8 bases and J by 1 base, and 12 bases separated the two germline ends. CDR3 amino acids: CATQKGDSYEQYF. DNA of the CDR3: TGTGCCACCCAAAAGGGGGATTCCTACGAGCAGTACTTC.

The chain links TRBV6-5 to TRBJ2-1; D perhaps matches TRBD1 (5 bases). CDR3 length: 16 residues. Trimming took off 3 bases at V and 5 bases at J, with 17 bases between the two ends. Germline V lookup: CDR1 MNHEY, CDR2 SVGAGI. CDR3 residues: CASSYDLWGFNNEQFF. CDR3 sequence (DNA): TGTGCCAGCAGTTATGACCTCTGGGGCTTTAACAATGAGCAGTTCTTC.

The chain carries TRBV4-3 and TRBJ1-2, with D possibly being TRBD1 (5 bases). CDR3 length: 14 amino acids. Trimming took off 0 bases at V and 4 bases at J, with 9 bases between the two ends. Germline V gene data show CDR1 as LGHNA and CDR2 as YSLEER. For the CDR3, the DNA is TGCGCCAGCAGCCAAGATCAGGGAACCTATGGCTACACCTTC. Its translation: CASSQDQGTYGYTF.

The V call is TRBV19, the J call TRBJ2-7; perhaps TRBD1 as D (7 bases). This CDR3 comprises 13 residues. The germline CDR1 and CDR2 sequences are LNHDA and SQIVND (reference sequence). V was pared by 5 bases and J by 1 base, with 9 bases between. As DNA, the CDR3 is TGTGCCAGTAGTGCGGGACAGTCCTACGAGCAGTACTTC. Protein product: CASSAGQSYEQYF.

This clone was counted between two and nine times. J is TRBJ2-3 and V is TRBV5-1, with 7 bases lining up with TRBD2. The length of the CDR3 is 16 residues. CDR1 and CDR2 from the germline V gene are SGHRS and YFSETQ. Trimming at V came to 4 bases and at J to 2 bases, leaving 10 bases not matched to a gene. The CDR3 loop reads CASSASRGRLTDTQYF. CDR3 bases: TGCGCCAGCAGCGCGTCGCGGGGGAGACTCACAGATACGCAGTATTTT.

This clone was observed a few times. The chain links TRBV5-1 to TRBJ1-5; D is undetermined. The V and J ends lost 5 bases and 7 bases respectively, with 16 bases between them. Looked up from germline, CDR1 is SGHRS and CDR2 is YFSETQ. This CDR3 is built from 14 residues. The CDR3, as DNA: TGCGCCAGCAGAGTTGAGGGAGAAGGACAGCCCCAGCATTTT. Protein sequence: CASRVEGEGQPQHF.

This chain connects TRBV6-1 to TRBJ1-1; unclear D gene. The CDR3 spans 14 residues. V was cut by 2 bases and J by 4 bases, with 11 bases left in between. Germline CDR1 MNHNS, CDR2 SASEGT. The CDR3 is CASSEYGMSTEAFF. As DNA, the CDR3 is TGTGCCAGCAGTGAATACGGGATGAGCACTGAAGCTTTCTTT.

This clone was seen only a few times. V is TRBV7-6 and J is TRBJ1-4, with D perhaps matching TRBD1 (5 bases). Germline CDR1 SGHVS, CDR2 FNYEAQ. The V end lost 1 base, the J end lost 8 bases, and 14 bases lay between the germline ends. The CDR3 runs to 15 residues. CDR3 DNA sequence: TGTGCCAGCAGCTTAGGAGGCCAGGGTGGGGAAAAACTGTTTTTT. It yields the protein CASSLGGQGGEKLFF.

As DNA, the CDR3 is TGTGCCTGGAGTCAGGAAACTAATGAAAAACTGTTTTTT. Translated, it gives CAWSQETNEKLFF. The chain couples TRBV30 to TRBJ1-4; D gene uncertain. This CDR3 comprises 13 residues. Trimming cost V 2 bases and J 1 base, with 5 bases left between them. Germline-derived CDR1 and CDR2 are GTSNPN and SVGIG (reference sequence). The whole variable domain, remainder taken from reference TRBV30 and TRBJ1-4, is SQTIHQWPATLVQPVGSPLSLECTVEGTSNPNLYWYRQAAGRGLQLLFYSVGIGQISSEVPQNLSASRPQDRQFILSSKKLLLSDSGFYLCAWSQETNEKLFFGSGTQLSVL.

As for this clone: The same CDR3 is also encoded by other DNA sequences in this sample. This chain links TRBV5-1 with TRBJ1-5; D is perhaps TRBD1 (6 bases). V was clipped by 0 bases and J by 1 base, with 8 bases between them. The CDR3 consists of 15 residues. The germline V gene encodes CDR1 SGHRS and CDR2 YFSETQ. In DNA, the CDR3 is TGCGCCAGCAGCTTGGACGGACAGAGCAATCAGCCCCAGCATTTT. Protein: CASSLDGQSNQPQHF.